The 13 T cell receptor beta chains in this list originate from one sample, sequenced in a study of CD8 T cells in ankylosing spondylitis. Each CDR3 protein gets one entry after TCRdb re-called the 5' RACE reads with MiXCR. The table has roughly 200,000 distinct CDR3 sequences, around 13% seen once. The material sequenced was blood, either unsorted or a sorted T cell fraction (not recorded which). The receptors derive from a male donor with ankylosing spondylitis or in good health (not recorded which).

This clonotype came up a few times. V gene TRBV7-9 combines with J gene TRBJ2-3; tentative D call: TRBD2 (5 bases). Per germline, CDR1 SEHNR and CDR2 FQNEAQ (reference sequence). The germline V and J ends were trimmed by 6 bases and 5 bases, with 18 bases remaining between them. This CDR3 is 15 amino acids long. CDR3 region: CASSSGVGPGDTQYF. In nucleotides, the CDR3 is TGTGCCAGCAGTTCCGGGGTAGGTCCGGGAGATACGCAGTATTTT.

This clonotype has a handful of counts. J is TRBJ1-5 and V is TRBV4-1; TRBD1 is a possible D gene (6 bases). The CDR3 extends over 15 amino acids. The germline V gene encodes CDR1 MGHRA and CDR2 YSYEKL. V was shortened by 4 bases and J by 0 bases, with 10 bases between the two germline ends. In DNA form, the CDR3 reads TGCGCCAGCAGCCCCCAGGGGAATAGCAATCAGCCCCAGCATTTT. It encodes CASSPQGNSNQPQHF.

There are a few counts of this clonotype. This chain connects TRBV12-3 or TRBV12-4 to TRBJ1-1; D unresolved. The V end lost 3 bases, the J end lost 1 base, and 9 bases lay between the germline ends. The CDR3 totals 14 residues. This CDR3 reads CASSFRLGNTEAFF. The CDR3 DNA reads TGTGCCAGCAGTTTCAGACTTGGGAACACTGAAGCTTTCTTT.

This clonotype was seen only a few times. The CDR3 is CASSDGTGVSGELFF. The CDR3 DNA follows: TGCGCCAGCAGCGACGGGACAGGGGTATCCGGGGAGCTGTTTTTT. V usage is TRBV5-1 and J usage is TRBJ2-2, with TRBD1 matching 10 bases. The germline CDR1 and CDR2 sequences are SGHRS and YFSETQ. The CDR3 totals 15 residues. J was trimmed by 6 bases and V by 4 bases; bases with no gene match: 6. The full variable domain, completed using reference TRBV5-1 and TRBJ2-2, is KAGVTQTPRYLIKTRGQQVTLSCSPISGHRSVSWYQQTPGQGLQFLFEYFSETQRNKGNFPGRFSGRQFSNSRSEMNVSTLELGDSALYLCASSDGTGVSGELFFGEGSRLTVL.

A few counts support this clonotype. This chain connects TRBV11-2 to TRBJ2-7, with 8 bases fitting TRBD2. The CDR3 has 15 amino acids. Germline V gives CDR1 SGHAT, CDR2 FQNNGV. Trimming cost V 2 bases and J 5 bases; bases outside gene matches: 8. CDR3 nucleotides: TGTGCCAGCAGCTTATCAAGCGGGAGATTCAACGAGCAGTACTTC. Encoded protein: CASSLSSGRFNEQYF.

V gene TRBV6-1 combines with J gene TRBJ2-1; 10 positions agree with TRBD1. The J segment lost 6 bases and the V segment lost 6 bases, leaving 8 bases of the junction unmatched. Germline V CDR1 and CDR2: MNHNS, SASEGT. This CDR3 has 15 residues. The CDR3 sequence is CASRGGQGITNEQFF. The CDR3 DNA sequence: TGTGCCAGCAGGGGGGGACAGGGGATTACCAATGAGCAGTTCTTC.

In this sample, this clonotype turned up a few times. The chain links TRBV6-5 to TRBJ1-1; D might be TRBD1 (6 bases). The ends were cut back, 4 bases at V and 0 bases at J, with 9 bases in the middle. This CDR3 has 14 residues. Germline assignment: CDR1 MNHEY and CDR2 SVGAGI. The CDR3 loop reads CASSWTALNTEAFF. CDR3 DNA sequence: TGTGCCAGCAGTTGGACAGCCCTGAACACTGAAGCTTTCTTT.

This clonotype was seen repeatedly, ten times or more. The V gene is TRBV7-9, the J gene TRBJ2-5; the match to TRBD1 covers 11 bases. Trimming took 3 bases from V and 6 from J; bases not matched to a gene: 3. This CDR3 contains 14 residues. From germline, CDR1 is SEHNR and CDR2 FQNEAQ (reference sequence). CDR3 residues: CASSLGQGDQTQYF. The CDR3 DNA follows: TGTGCCAGCAGCTTGGGACAGGGGGATCAGACCCAGTACTTC. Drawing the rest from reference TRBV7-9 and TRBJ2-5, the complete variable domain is DTGVSQNPRHKITKRGQNVTFRCDPISEHNRLYWYRQTLGQGPEFLTYFQNEAQLEKSRLLSDRFSAERPKGSFSTLEIQRTEQGDSAMYLCASSLGQGDQTQYFGPGTRLLVL.

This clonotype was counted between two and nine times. The CDR3 loop reads CASTEGDLSTDTQYF. The CDR3 DNA reads TGTGCCAGCACCGAAGGGGATTTGAGCACAGATACGCAGTATTTT. The rearrangement uses TRBV19 and TRBJ2-3, with D maybe TRBD1 (5 bases). This CDR3 region has 15 residues. Germline V gene sequence: CDR1 LNHDA, CDR2 SQIVND (reference sequence). Deletions cut 9 bases from V and 0 bases from J, with 16 bases between.

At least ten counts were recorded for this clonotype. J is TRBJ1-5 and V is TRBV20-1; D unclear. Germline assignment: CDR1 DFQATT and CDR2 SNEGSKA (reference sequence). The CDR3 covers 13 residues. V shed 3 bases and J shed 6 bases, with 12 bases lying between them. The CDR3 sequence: CSASDGPGQPQHF. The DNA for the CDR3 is TGCAGTGCTAGCGACGGTCCGGGTCAGCCCCAGCATTTT.

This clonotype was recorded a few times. In nucleotides, the CDR3 is TGTGCCAGCAGCTATGAAAGCGGCGAGCAGTACTTC. Residues: CASSYESGEQYF. The rearrangement joins TRBV5-6 to TRBJ2-7; perhaps TRBD2 as D (5 bases). The CDR3 consists of 12 residues. V lost 3 bases to trimming and J lost 6 bases, with 10 bases between them. Germline-derived CDR1 and CDR2 are SGHDT and YYEEEE.

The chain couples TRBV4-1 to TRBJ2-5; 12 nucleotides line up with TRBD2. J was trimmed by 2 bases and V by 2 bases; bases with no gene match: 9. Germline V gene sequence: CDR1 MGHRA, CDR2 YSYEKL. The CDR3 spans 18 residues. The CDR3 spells CASSQRASGGAEQETQYF. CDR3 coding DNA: TGCGCCAGCAGCCAAAGGGCTAGCGGGGGGGCTGAACAAGAGACCCAGTACTTC.

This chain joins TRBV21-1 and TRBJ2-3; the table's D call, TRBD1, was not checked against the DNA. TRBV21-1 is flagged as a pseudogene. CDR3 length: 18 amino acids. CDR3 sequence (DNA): TGTGCCAGCAGCAAAGCCGACAGGGGCTCTCCGGGCACAGATACGCAGTATTTT. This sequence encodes CASSKADRGSPGTDTQYF.